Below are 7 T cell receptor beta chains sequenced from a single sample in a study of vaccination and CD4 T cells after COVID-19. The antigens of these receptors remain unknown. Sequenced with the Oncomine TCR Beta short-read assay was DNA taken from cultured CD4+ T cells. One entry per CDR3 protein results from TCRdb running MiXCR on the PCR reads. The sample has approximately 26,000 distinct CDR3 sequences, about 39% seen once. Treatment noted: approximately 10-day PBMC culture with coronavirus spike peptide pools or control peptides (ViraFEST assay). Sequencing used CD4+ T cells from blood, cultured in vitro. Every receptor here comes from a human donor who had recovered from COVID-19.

For the CDR3, the DNA is TGTGCCAGCAGTTTAAGTGCCACCGCCGGTCGGACCCAGTACTTC. Encoded protein: CASSLSATAGRTQYF. The chain carries TRBV12-3 or TRBV12-4 and TRBJ2-5, with unresolved D. Trimming took 2 bases from V and 7 from J, leaving 17 bases between them. The CDR3 consists of 15 residues.

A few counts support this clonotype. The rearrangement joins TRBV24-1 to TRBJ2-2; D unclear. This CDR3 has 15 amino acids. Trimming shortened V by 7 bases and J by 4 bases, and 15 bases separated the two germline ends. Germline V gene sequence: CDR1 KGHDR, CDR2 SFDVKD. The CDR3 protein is CATRDQTSATGELFF. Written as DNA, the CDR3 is TGTGCCACCAGAGACCAAACGTCAGCCACCGGGGAGCTGTTTTTT.

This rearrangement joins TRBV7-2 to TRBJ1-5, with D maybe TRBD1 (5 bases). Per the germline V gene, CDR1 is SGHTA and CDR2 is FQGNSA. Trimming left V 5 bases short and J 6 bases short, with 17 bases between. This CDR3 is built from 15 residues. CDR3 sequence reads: CASSRDEGWGQPQHF. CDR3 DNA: TGTGCCAGCAGCCGAGACGAGGGGTGGGGTCAGCCCCAGCATTTT.

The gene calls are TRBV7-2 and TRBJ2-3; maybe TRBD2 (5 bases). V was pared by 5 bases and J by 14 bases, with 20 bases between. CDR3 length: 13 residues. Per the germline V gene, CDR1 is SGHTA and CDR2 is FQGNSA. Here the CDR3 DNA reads TGTGCCAGCAGCAGATCGGCGGCTCCGGGGAGGTATTTT. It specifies CASSRSAAPGRYF.

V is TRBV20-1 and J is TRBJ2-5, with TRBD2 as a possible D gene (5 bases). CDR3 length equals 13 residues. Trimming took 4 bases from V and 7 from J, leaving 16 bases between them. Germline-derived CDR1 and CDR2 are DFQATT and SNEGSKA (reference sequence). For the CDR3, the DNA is TGCAGTGCTACCCGACTCGTCAGCGGGACCCAGTACTTC. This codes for CSATRLVSGTQYF.

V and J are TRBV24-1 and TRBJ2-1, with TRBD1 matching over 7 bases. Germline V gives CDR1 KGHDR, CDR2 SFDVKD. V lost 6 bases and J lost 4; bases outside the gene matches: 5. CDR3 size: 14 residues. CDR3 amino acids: CATSHTGVYNEQFF. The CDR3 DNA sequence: TGTGCCACCAGTCATACAGGGGTTTACAATGAGCAGTTCTTC.

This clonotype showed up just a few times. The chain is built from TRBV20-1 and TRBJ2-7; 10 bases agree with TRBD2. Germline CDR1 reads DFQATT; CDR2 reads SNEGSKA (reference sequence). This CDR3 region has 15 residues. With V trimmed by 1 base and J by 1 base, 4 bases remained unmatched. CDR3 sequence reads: CSARVAGGASYEQYF. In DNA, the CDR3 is TGCAGTGCTAGAGTAGCGGGAGGTGCGTCCTACGAGCAGTACTTC.